The present entry profiles one TCR beta chain with its context. Its antigen remains unidentified. The junction shows a germline mismatch at one end, possibly a read error. Germline CDR1 is SGHNT and CDR2 is YYREEE (reference sequence). The CDR3 consists of 15 residues. These data belong to a study of cytomegalovirus exposure and HLA in healthy donors. Broader study findings: It was found in a later analysis that first-cohort TCR clusters tended to co-occur in the 120 validation repertoires. The authors enumerated 150 to 200 TCR beta chains as linked to cytomegalovirus. A few CMV-associated chains were confirmed in vitro to be specific for CMV antigens.

Clones were sequenced by immunoSEQ multiplex PCR, and TCRdb holds only the in-frame ones, with some missing. The data show about 250,000 clones, about 90% seen once. The receptor was isolated from a man aged 18-30 years in good health and CMV-seropositive. The J gene is TRBJ1-2, the V gene TRBV5-4; 10 bases are shared with TRBD1. Input material: PBMCs. The CDR3 sequence: CASSESGTGELSLAF. The CDR3 DNA is TGTGCCAGCAGCGAATCGGGGACAGGGGAGCTGTCTTTAGCCTTC.